This T cell receptor (beta chain) comes out of a study of blood T cell repertoires in COVID-19. Study information: The origin of the acute and convalescent COVID-19 samples was the United States, Italy and Spain. Sources were T cells, B-cell-depleted T cells, or PBMCs; the material itself was cDNA or gDNA.

In the source study's methods: Estimated nucleated cell counts came from reference gene primer amplification. Only in-frame clones appear in the TCRdb table, and some are missing; sequencing was by immunoSEQ multiplex PCR. The V and J calls and clone size are taken from that table; D and trimming were inferred from the DNA. The sample holds fewer than 300,000 clones; 90% to 95% are singletons and the top ten take about 2%. The Seattle patients joined while their infection was active and were tracked longitudinally afterward. The clonotype was recovered from a woman aged 25 to 39 with COVID-19, enrolled during active disease. Input material: peripheral blood.

The CDR3 coding sequence is TGTGCCAGCAGTTTAGGAGGAGTGGGACAGGGGATTTCCCATGAGCAGTTCTTC. It translates to CASSLGGVGQGISHEQFF. J is TRBJ2-1 and V is TRBV27; TRBD1 matches 10 bases. The CDR3 runs 18 residues. Germline CDR1 reads MNHEY; CDR2 reads SMNVEV (reference sequence). The junction had 15 bases not matched to a gene; V was cut back by 2 bases and J by 8 bases.